This T cell receptor (beta chain) stems from a study of blood T cell repertoires in COVID-19. The overall study: Both acute and convalescent COVID-19 samples were obtained from the United States, Italy and Spain.

The CDR3 totals 16 residues. Germline V gene data show CDR1 as SGDLS and CDR2 as YYNGEE. Trimming took off 1 base at V and 7 bases at J, with 20 bases between the two ends. Under the authors' procedure: How many nucleated cells were present was estimated from reference gene primer amplification. Profiled with immunoSEQ multiplex PCR; TCRdb holds only in-frame clones, not every one. V and J calls and clone size are as listed in that table; D and trimming were resolved from the DNA. The sample comprises about 100,000 clones, about 89% of which are singletons, and around 20% rests with the top ten. V is TRBV9 and J is TRBJ2-5; D might be TRBD1 (7 bases). Material: peripheral blood. This sequence originates from a human donor in a cohort sampled during active COVID-19. The CDR3 DNA reads TGTGCCAGCAGCGTAACCGAGGGTCGACAGGGAGGGACCCAGTACTTC. Amino acid sequence: CASSVTEGRQGGTQYF.